Each of the 15 T cell receptor beta chains below was sequenced from the same sample in a study of blood T cell repertoires in COVID-19 (TCRdb year 2020). The library was made by the immunoSEQ multiplex PCR assay. Here the immuneACCESS table is served through TCRdb, limited to in-frame sequences with V and J called. Missing clones are a known gap in these copies; in checked studies unresolved V genes cover under half, and the rest lacks a known reason. The sample profile shows roughly 370,000 clones; approximately 90% of them were found once. The ten largest clones capture about a tenth of the sample. Sequenced sample: PBMCs or T cells enriched from blood (not recorded which). Receptor source: a woman aged 50 to 65 who had recovered from COVID-19.

This clone was picked up a small number of times. The genes are TRBV28 and TRBJ2-7; D is possibly TRBD1 (6 bases). This CDR3 region has 12 residues. The germline V gene has CDR1 MDHEN and CDR2 SYDVKM. The V end was cut by 5 bases, the J end by 7 bases, with 12 bases between. This chain's CDR3 is CASSPTGTEQYF. CDR3 in DNA: TGTGCCAGCAGTCCAACAGGGACGGAGCAGTACTTC.

The chain couples TRBV7-9 to TRBJ2-3; TRBD2 might be the D (7 bases). The CDR3 spans 17 residues. Germline CDR1 and CDR2: SEHNR and FQNEAQ (reference sequence). The V gene lost 2 bases and the J gene lost 3 bases, with 18 bases spanning the gap. The CDR3 sequence: CASSLYLGGLETDTQYF. CDR3 bases: TGTGCCAGCAGCTTATATTTGGGGGGGCTGGAGACAGATACGCAGTATTTT.

The V and J genes are TRBV5-1 and TRBJ2-1, with 12 nucleotides matching TRBD2. V gave up 7 bases and J gave up 4 bases; unmatched junction bases: 9. The CDR3 covers 16 residues. The V gene's germline CDR1 is SGHRS and CDR2 YFSETQ. The CDR3 nucleotides read TGCGCCAGCCTAGGACTAGCGGGGAGGAATTACAATGAGCAGTTCTTC. Protein product: CASLGLAGRNYNEQFF.

The rearrangement joins TRBV6-2 or TRBV6-3 to TRBJ1-5, with TRBD1 as a possible D gene (5 bases). V gave up 2 bases and J gave up 4 bases, with 15 bases separating them. Germline assignment: CDR1 MNHEY and CDR2 SVGEGT. The CDR3 has 16 amino acids. CDR3 sequence: CASSYPGLGGNQPQHF. DNA for the CDR3: TGTGCCAGCAGTTACCCCGGACTGGGGGGAAATCAGCCCCAGCATTTT.

The rearrangement links TRBV7-2 to TRBJ2-7, with D maybe TRBD1 (6 bases). V was pared by 3 bases and J by 7 bases, with 7 bases between. From germline, CDR1 is SGHTA and CDR2 FQGNSA. The CDR3 loop spans 11 amino acids. This chain's CDR3 is CASSFTGEQYF. The CDR3 nucleotides are TGTGCCAGCAGCTTTACAGGGGAGCAGTACTTC. Supplemented by reference TRBV7-2 and TRBJ2-7, the full variable domain reads GAGVSQSPSNKVTEKGKDVELRCDPISGHTALYWYRQSLGQGLEFLIYFQGNSAPDKSGLPSDRFSAERTGGSVSTLTIQRTQQEDSAVYLCASSFTGEQYFGPGTRLTVT.

This sequence joins TRBV5-1 and TRBJ2-2, with TRBD2 matching 10 bases. The junction had 4 bases not matched to a gene; V was cut back by 0 bases and J by 5 bases. Germline V gene lookup returns CDR1 SGHRS and CDR2 YFSETQ. This CDR3 spans 16 amino acids. The CDR3 protein is CASSLEGSGRTGELFF. CDR3 DNA sequence: TGCGCCAGCAGCTTGGAGGGTAGCGGGAGGACCGGGGAGCTGTTTTTT.

This chain connects TRBV30 to TRBJ1-2; D might be TRBD1 (5 bases). Germline V gene data show CDR1 as GTSNPN and CDR2 as SVGIG (reference sequence). Between the trimmed V and J ends, which lost 0 bases and 2 bases, there was a span of 13 bases. The CDR3 consists of 15 residues. The CDR3 DNA reads as TGTGCCTGGAGTGTTTTCGGGGGACTGAACTATGGCTACACCTTC. Protein sequence: CAWSVFGGLNYGYTF.

The chain uses TRBV7-2 and TRBJ1-3; no clear D. Germline CDR1 is SGHTA and CDR2 is FQGNSA. The CDR3 contains 13 residues. Trimming took off 4 bases at V and 4 bases at J, with 8 bases between the two ends. The CDR3 loop reads CASSSQQGNTIYF. As DNA, the CDR3 is TGTGCCAGCAGCTCACAACAGGGAAACACCATATATTTT.

This clone was counted a few times. The rearrangement uses TRBV19 and TRBJ2-5; a possible D gene is TRBD2 (6 bases). CDR1 LNHDA and CDR2 SQIVND come from the germline V gene (reference sequence). V lost 3 bases and J lost 7, with 15 bases in between. The CDR3 extends over 14 amino acids. The CDR3 sequence: CASSMDPGVRTQYF. For the CDR3, the DNA is TGTGCCAGTAGTATGGACCCGGGGGTGCGGACCCAGTACTTC.

This chain connects TRBV3-1 (or the pseudogene TRBV3-2) to TRBJ1-5, with D perhaps TRBD1 (5 bases). Germline CDR1 is LGHDT and CDR2 is YNNKEL (reference sequence). This CDR3 comprises 13 residues. V was pared by 2 bases and J by 8 bases, with 10 bases between. CDR3 sequence: CASSQRPGEPQHF. CDR3 DNA sequence: TGTGCCAGCAGCCAACGGCCGGGGGAGCCCCAGCATTTT.

The gene calls are TRBV18 and TRBJ1-5; D is ambiguous. Germline CDR1 reads KGHSH; CDR2 reads LQKENI. The CDR3 is 13 amino acids. V was pared by 5 bases and J by 4 bases, with 9 bases between. The CDR3 loop reads CASSNKSNQPQHF. As DNA, the CDR3 is TGTGCCAGCTCAAACAAATCTAATCAGCCCCAGCATTTT.

This clone was seen ten or more times. V gene TRBV5-1 combines with J gene TRBJ1-2; weak D call: TRBD1 (5 bases). The CDR3 runs to 15 residues. Deletions cut 1 base from V and 3 bases from J, with 13 bases between. Germline V gene data show CDR1 as SGHRS and CDR2 as YFSETQ. The CDR3 sequence: CASSLSGLEDYGYTF. CDR3 bases: TGCGCCAGCAGCTTGTCAGGGTTGGAAGACTATGGCTACACCTTC.

A single count supports this clone. V is TRBV7-2 and J is TRBJ1-2, with D possibly being TRBD1 (5 bases). The CDR3 runs 17 residues. V lost 8 bases to trimming and J lost 5 bases, with 27 bases between them. From germline, CDR1 is SGHTA and CDR2 FQGNSA. CDR3 bases: TGTGCCAGCCAAGGTCAGGGAGGGGTCCGACTAGTATATGGCTACACCTTC. Residues: CASQGQGGVRLVYGYTF.

This clone was counted a few times. V gene TRBV11-3 combines with J gene TRBJ2-7; 8 bases are shared with TRBD2. V shed 2 bases, J shed 1 base, and the junction held 1 base outside the gene matches. The CDR3 length is 14 residues. Per the germline V gene, CDR1 is SGHNT and CDR2 is YENEEA. The CDR3, as DNA: TGTGCCAGCAGCTTAAGCGGGGGATCCTACGAGCAGTACTTC. Translated, it gives CASSLSGGSYEQYF.

The chain has TRBV28 and TRBJ2-1; 10 bases line up with TRBD2. The V gene end was trimmed by 3 bases and the J gene end by 6 bases; junction bases not matched to a gene: 8. Germline loops: CDR1 MDHEN, CDR2 SYDVKM. The CDR3 is 16 residues long. The CDR3 region has the DNA TGTGCCAGCAGTTTTTATAGGACTAGCGGCTTCAATGAGCAGTTCTTC. Its translation: CASSFYRTSGFNEQFF. Variable domain in full (rest from reference TRBV28 and TRBJ2-1): DVKVTQSSRYLVKRTGEKVFLECVQDMDHENMFWYRQDPGLGLRLIYFSYDVKMKEKGDIPEGYSVSREKKERFSLILESASTNQTSMYLCASSFYRTSGFNEQFFGPGTRLTVL.